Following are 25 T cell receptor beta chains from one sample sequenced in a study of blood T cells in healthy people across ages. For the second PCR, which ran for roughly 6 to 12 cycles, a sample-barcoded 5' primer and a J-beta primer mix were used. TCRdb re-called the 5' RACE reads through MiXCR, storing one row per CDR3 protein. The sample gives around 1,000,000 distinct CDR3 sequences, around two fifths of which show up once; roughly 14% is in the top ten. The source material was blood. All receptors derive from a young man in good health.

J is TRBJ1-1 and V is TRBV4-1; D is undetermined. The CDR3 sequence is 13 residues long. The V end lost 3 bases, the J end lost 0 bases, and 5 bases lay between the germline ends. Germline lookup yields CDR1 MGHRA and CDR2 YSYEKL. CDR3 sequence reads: CASSQYMNTEAFF. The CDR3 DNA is TGCGCCAGCAGCCAGTATATGAACACTGAAGCTTTCTTT.

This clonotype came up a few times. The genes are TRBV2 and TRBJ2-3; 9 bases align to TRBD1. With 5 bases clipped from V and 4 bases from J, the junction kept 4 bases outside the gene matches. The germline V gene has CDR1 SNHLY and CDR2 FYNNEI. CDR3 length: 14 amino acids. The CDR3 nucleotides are TGTGCCAGCAGTAAGGACAGGGGAGCAGATACGCAGTATTTT. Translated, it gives CASSKDRGADTQYF. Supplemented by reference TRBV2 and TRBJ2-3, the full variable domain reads EPEVTQTPSHQVTQMGQEVILRCVPISNHLYFYWYRQILGQKVEFLVSFYNNEISEKSEIFDDQFSVERPDGSNFTLKIRSTKLEDSAMYFCASSKDRGADTQYFGPGTRLTVL.

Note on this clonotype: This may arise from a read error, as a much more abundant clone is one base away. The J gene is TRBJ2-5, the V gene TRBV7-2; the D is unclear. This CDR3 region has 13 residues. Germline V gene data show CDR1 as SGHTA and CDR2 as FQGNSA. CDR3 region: CAGSRAPYEDQYF. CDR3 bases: TGTGCCGGCAGTAGAGCCCCTTACGAGGACCAGTACTTC.

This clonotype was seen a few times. The CDR3 is CASSRTGGYNQPQHF. The CDR3 bases are TGTGCCAGCAGTAGGACAGGGGGCTACAATCAGCCCCAGCATTTT. V gene TRBV6-2 or TRBV6-3 combines with J gene TRBJ1-5; 11 bases map to TRBD1. The CDR3 is 15 residues long. The V gene's germline CDR1 is MNHEY and CDR2 SVGEGT. The trim removed 5 bases at V and 3 bases at J, leaving 3 bases unmatched.

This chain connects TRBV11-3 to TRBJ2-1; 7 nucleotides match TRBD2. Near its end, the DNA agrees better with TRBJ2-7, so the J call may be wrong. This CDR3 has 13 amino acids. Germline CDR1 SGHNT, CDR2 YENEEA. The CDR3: CASSGGEYNEQYF. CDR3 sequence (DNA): TGTGCCAGCAGCGGGGGGGAATACAATGAGCAGTACTTC.

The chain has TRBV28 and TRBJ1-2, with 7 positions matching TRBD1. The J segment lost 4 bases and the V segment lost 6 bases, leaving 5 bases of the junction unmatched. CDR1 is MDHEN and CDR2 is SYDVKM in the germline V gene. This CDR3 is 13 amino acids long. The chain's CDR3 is CASSRGASYGYTF. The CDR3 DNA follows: TGTGCCAGCAGCAGGGGGGCGAGCTATGGCTACACCTTC.

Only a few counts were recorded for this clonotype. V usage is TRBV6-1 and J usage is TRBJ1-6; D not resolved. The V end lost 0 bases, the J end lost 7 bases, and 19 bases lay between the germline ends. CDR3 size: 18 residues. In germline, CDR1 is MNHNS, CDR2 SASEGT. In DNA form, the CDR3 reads TGTGCCAGCAGTGAAGCGAGCCGAGGCAGCTATCGGAATTCACCCCTCCACTTT. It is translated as CASSEASRGSYRNSPLHF.

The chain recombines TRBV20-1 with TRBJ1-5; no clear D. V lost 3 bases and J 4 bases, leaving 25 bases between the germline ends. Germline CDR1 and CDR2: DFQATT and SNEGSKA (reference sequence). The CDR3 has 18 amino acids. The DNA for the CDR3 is TGCAGTGCTAGGTCCCAGGATTCCTTTATTTTGAATAATCAGCCCCAGCATTTT. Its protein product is CSARSQDSFILNNQPQHF.

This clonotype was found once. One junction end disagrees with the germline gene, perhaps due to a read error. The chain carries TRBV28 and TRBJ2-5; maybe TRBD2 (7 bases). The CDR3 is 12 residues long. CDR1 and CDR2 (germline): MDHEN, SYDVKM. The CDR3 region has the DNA TGTGCCAGCCACGGGGGGCAAGGGACCCAGTACTTC. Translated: CASHGGQGTQYF.

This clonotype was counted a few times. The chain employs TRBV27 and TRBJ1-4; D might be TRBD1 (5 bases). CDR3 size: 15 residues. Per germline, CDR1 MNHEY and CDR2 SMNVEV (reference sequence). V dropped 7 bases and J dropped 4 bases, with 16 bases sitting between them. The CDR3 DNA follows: TGTGCCAGCACCCCGGTGGGGCTGATTAATGAAAAACTGTTTTTT. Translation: CASTPVGLINEKLFF.

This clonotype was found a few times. For the CDR3, the DNA is TGTGCCACCAGCAAGGGGTTCGACAGGGGCAATGAGCAGTTCTTC. It specifies CATSKGFDRGNEQFF. This chain uses TRBV15 with TRBJ2-1; 8 bases agree with TRBD1. This CDR3 is 15 amino acids long. Germline lookup yields CDR1 LNHNV and CDR2 YYDKDF (reference sequence). The J segment lost 6 bases and the V segment lost 4 bases, leaving 8 bases of the junction unmatched.

Written as DNA, the CDR3 is TGTGCCAGCAGTTTTCGCGGCGGCCCCGATACATACAATGAGCAGTTCTTC. This gives the protein CASSFRGGPDTYNEQFF. V gene TRBV27 combines with J gene TRBJ2-1; D is uncertain. Germline assignment: CDR1 MNHEY and CDR2 SMNVEV (reference sequence). V shed 3 bases and J shed 4 bases, with 19 bases lying between them. This CDR3 is 17 amino acids long.

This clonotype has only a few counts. For the CDR3, the DNA is TGCGCCAGCAGTCCAATTCCGGGACTAGCGGACTCCTACAATGAGCAGTTCTTC. It is translated as CASSPIPGLADSYNEQFF. This chain uses TRBV5-1 with TRBJ2-1; 11 positions agree with TRBD2. J gave up 0 bases and V 5 bases, and 10 bases lay outside the gene matches. The CDR3 totals 18 residues. The germline gives CDR1 SGHRS, CDR2 YFSETQ.

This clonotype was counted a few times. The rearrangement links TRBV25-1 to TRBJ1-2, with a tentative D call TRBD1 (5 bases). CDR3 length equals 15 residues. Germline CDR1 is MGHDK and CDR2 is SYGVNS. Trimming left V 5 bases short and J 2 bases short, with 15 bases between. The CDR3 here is CASSTPGHLNYGYTF. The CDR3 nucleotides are TGTGCCAGCAGTACCCCGGGGCACCTAAACTATGGCTACACCTTC.

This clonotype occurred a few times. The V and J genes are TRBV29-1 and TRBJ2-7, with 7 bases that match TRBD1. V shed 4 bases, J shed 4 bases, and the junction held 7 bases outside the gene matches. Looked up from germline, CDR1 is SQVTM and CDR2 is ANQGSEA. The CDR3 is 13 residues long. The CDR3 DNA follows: TGCAGCGTTGGACAGGGATTCAGGTACGAGCAGTACTTC. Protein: CSVGQGFRYEQYF.

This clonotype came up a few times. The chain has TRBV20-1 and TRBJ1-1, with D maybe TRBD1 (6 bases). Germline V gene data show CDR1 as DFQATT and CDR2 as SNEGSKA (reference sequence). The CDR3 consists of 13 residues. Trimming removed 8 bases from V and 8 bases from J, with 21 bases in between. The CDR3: CSSLRGRGWEAFF. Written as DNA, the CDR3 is TGCAGTAGTCTCAGGGGCCGTGGTTGGGAAGCTTTCTTT.

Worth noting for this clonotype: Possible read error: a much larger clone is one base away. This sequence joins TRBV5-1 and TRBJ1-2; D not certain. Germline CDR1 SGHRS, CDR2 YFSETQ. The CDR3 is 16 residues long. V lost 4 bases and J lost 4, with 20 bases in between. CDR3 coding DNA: TGCGCCAGCAGCCTAGACATGGCTGCCAACACCTATGGCTACACCTTC. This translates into CASSLDMAANTYGYTF.

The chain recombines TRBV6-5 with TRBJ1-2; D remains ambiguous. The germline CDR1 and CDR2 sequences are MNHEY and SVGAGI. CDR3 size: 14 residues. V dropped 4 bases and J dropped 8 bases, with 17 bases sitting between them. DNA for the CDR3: TGTGCCAGCAGTTCCCGTCCTTCAAGAGCGGGCTACACCTTC. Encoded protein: CASSSRPSRAGYTF.

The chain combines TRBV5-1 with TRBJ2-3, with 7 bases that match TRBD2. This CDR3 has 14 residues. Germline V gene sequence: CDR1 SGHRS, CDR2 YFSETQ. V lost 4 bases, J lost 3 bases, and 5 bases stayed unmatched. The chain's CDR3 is CASSRGLLTDTQYF. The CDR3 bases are TGCGCCAGCAGCCGGGGACTACTGACAGATACGCAGTATTTT.

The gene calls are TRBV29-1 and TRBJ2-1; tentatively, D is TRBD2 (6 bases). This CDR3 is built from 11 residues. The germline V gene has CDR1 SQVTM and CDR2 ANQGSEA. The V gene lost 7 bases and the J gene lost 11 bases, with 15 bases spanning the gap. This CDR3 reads CSGEDYRKQFF. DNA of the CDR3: TGCAGCGGTGAGGACTACCGAAAGCAGTTCTTC.

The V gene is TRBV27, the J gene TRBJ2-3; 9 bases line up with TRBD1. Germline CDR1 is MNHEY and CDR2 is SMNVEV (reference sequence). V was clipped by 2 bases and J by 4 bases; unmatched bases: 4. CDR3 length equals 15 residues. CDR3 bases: TGTGCCAGCAGTTTAGACAGGGGGGTATCAGATACGCAGTATTTT. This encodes CASSLDRGVSDTQYF.

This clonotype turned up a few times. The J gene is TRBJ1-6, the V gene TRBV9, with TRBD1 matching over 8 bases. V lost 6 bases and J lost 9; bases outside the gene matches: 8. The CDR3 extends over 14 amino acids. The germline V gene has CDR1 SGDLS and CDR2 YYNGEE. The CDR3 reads CASTLGQGGSPLHF. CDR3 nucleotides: TGTGCCAGCACCCTAGGACAGGGTGGTTCACCCCTCCACTTT.

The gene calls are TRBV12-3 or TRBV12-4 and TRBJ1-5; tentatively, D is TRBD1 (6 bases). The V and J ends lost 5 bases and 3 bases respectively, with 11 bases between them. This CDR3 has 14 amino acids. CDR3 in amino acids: CASSAQGTNQPQHF. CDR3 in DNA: TGTGCCAGCAGTGCACAGGGTACCAATCAGCCCCAGCATTTT.

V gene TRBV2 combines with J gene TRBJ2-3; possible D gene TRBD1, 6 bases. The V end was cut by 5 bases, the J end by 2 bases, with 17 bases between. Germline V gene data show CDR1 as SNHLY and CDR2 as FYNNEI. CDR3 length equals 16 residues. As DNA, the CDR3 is TGTGCCAGCAGTCCCGGGAATTGGGGGCTCACAGATACGCAGTATTTT. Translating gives CASSPGNWGLTDTQYF.

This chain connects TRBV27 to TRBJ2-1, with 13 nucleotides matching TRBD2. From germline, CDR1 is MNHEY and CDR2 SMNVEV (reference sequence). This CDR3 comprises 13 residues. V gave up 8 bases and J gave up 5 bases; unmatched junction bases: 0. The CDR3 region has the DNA TGTGCCAGCGGACTAGCGGGGGACAATGAGCAGTTCTTC. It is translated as CASGLAGDNEQFF.